This TCR beta chain was sequenced during a study of blood T cells in healthy people across ages. This clonotype was picked up a small number of times. They isolated at least 7 million PBMCs from each sample. Together with a sample-barcoded 5' primer, a J-beta primer mix was included in a second PCR lasting 7 to 11 cycles. In TCRdb, the 5' RACE reads were re-called with MiXCR into one record per CDR3 protein. This table has about 640,000 distinct CDR3 sequences, approximately 50% appearing once. The receptor was derived from a man aged 60 to 75 in good health. The sample consisted of blood.

The CDR3 sequence: CASSQGTPALYNEQFF. For the CDR3, the DNA is TGTGCCAGCAGCCAAGGCACCCCAGCCCTCTACAATGAGCAGTTCTTC. V is TRBV3-1 and J is TRBJ2-1, with D unclear. V lost 1 base, J lost 3 bases, and 13 bases lay in between. The germline V gene has CDR1 LGHDT and CDR2 YNNKEL (reference sequence). The CDR3 totals 16 residues.